A selection of T cell receptor beta chains follows, all from one sample in a study of cytomegalovirus exposure and HLA in healthy donors. Sequenced by immunoSEQ multiplex PCR; TCRdb stores in-frame clones only, minus some. Counted here are about 140,000 clones, roughly four fifths occurring once; the ten biggest clones make up 1.9%. Sequenced material: PBMCs. Source of these receptors: a woman aged 40-49 years in good health and CMV-seronegative. Both conserved end residues are part of each CDR3. The D gene is left open where the match is weak. Not all rows give a size; the values are once, few, many and, for expanded clones, a class.

j_call,d_call,v_call,clone_size,cdr3_aa,cdr3_nt
TRBJ1-2,TRBD1,TRBV15,NA,CATSRRDRSRDGYTF,TGTGCCACCAGCAGAAGGGACAGGTCTAGAGATGGCTACACCTTC
TRBJ2-7,NA,TRBV7-6,NA,CASSEGSPSSYEQYF,TGTGCCAGCAGTGAGGGCTCCCCAAGCTCCTACGAGCAGTACTTC
TRBJ2-2,TRBD2,TRBV9,NA,CASSVAGTSPTGELFF,TGTGCCAGCAGCGTAGCAGGGACTAGCCCCACCGGGGAGCTGTTTTTT
TRBJ1-3,TRBD1,TRBV7-9,few,CASSDTGTGSSGNTIYF,TGTGCCAGCAGCGACACCGGGACAGGAAGCTCTGGAAACACCATATATTTT
TRBJ2-3,TRBD1,TRBV9,once,CASSAHIDGQGGRGDTQYF,TGTGCCAGCAGCGCTCACATCGATGGACAGGGCGGTCGGGGTGATACGCAGTATTTT
TRBJ2-3,TRBD1,TRBV5-4,NA,CASSSGQGTDTQYF,TGTGCCAGCAGCTCGGGACAGGGAACAGATACGCAGTATTTT
TRBJ2-3,NA,TRBV7-7,once,CASSPVGDRADTQYF,TGTGCCAGCAGCCCGGTCGGGGATCGGGCAGATACGCAGTATTTT
TRBJ2-2,TRBD2,TRBV15,NA,CATSRARQSGRATGELFF,TGTGCCACCAGCAGGGCGAGACAAAGCGGGAGGGCCACCGGGGAGCTGTTTTTT
TRBJ2-5,TRBD1,TRBV11-3,NA,CASSVLTGAQETQYF,TGTGCCAGCAGCGTCCTAACAGGGGCCCAAGAGACCCAGTACTTC
TRBJ1-4,NA,TRBV28,NA,CASSSPLLDMGNEKLFF,TGTGCCAGCAGTTCACCCCTTCTTGACATGGGTAATGAAAAACTGTTTTTT
TRBJ2-1,NA,TRBV5-4,NA,CASSLVDSNNEQFF,TGTGCCAGCAGCTTGGTCGACAGTAACAATGAGCAGTTCTTC
TRBJ2-3,TRBD1,TRBV5-6,NA,CASSTRQDRVGTDTQYF,TGTGCCAGCAGCACAAGACAGGACAGGGTGGGCACAGATACGCAGTATTTT
TRBJ2-1,TRBD2,TRBV2,NA,CASSLAGPAPFF,TGTGCCAGCAGTTTAGCGGGACCGGCCCCGTTCTTC
TRBJ2-5,NA,TRBV5-1,NA,CASSPDGEETQYF,TGCGCCAGCAGCCCGGACGGGGAAGAGACCCAGTACTTC
TRBJ1-6,NA,TRBV5-6,NA,CASSLAGRESPGSPLHF,TGTGCCAGCAGCTTGGCCGGTCGGGAATCTCCCGGGTCACCCCTCCACTTT
TRBJ1-6,TRBD1,TRBV29-1,NA,CSVGDRDNSPLHF,TGCAGCGTGGGGGACAGGGATAATTCACCCCTCCACTTT
TRBJ2-3,TRBD2,TRBV7-3,few,CASSLTREGPTQYF,TGTGCCAGCAGCTTAACTCGGGAGGGCCCTACGCAGTATTTT
TRBJ1-5,NA,TRBV27,NA,CASSLQVGQPQHF,TGTGCCAGCAGTTTGCAGGTTGGTCAGCCCCAGCATTTT
TRBJ1-4,TRBD1,TRBV13,NA,CASSLGGTGDEKLFF,TGTGCCAGCAGCTTAGGGGGGACAGGGGATGAAAAACTGTTTTTT
TRBJ2-3,NA,TRBV19,NA,CASSSVRGTDTQYF,TGTGCCAGTAGTAGCGTCCGGGGAACAGATACGCAGTATTTT
TRBJ2-7,NA,TRBV27,NA,CALSAQGPRYEQYF,TGTGCCCTCTCCGCACAGGGACCACGCTACGAGCAGTACTTC
TRBJ1-4,NA,TRBV7-9,NA,CASSSLDGLNEKLFF,TGTGCCAGCAGCTCATTGGACGGACTTAATGAAAAACTGTTTTTT
TRBJ2-4,TRBD2,TRBV28,NA,CASSSLARGGNIQYF,TGTGCCAGCAGTTCACTAGCGAGGGGAGGAAACATTCAGTACTTC
TRBJ2-2,TRBD2,TRBV12-5,NA,CASGRTSGRAGTGELFF,TGTGCTAGTGGTAGGACTAGCGGGAGGGCCGGCACCGGGGAGCTGTTTTTT
TRBJ1-4,NA,TRBV27,NA,CASSLTGQEKLFF,TGTGCCAGCAGTCTCACGGGACAAGAAAAACTGTTTTTT
TRBJ1-5,NA,TRBV28,NA,CASKEGGNQPQHF,TGTGCCAGCAAGGAGGGTGGCAATCAGCCCCAGCATTTT
TRBJ2-1,NA,TRBV5-1,NA,CASSWRESSYNEQFF,TGCGCCAGCAGTTGGCGGGAAAGCTCCTACAATGAGCAGTTCTTC
TRBJ2-2,NA,TRBV4-3,NA,CASSQGYGRTGELFF,TGCGCCAGCAGCCAAGGGTATGGGCGCACCGGGGAGCTGTTTTTT
TRBJ2-2,NA,TRBV6-4,few,CASSVDGGSNTGELFF,TGTGCCAGCAGTGTGGACGGGGGATCGAACACCGGGGAGCTGTTTTTT
TRBJ2-6,NA,TRBV2,NA,CASSAVVSGANVLTF,TGTGCCAGCAGTGCCGTCGTCTCTGGGGCCAACGTCCTGACTTTC
TRBJ2-1,TRBD2,TRBV7-3,few,CASSYLFSGSSHEQFF,TGTGCCAGCAGCTACCTCTTTAGCGGGAGTTCGCATGAGCAGTTCTTC
TRBJ2-7,TRBD2,TRBV4-2,NA,CASSQVTSGGDTYEQYF,TGTGCCAGCAGCCAAGTGACTAGCGGCGGGGACACCTACGAGCAGTACTTC
TRBJ2-1,NA,TRBV7-9,NA,CASSLGSAGEQFF,TGTGCCAGCAGCCTCGGGAGCGCGGGTGAGCAGTTCTTC
TRBJ1-1,NA,TRBV5-4,few,CASSWPPGEAFF,TGTGCCAGCAGCTGGCCTCCGGGTGAAGCTTTCTTT
TRBJ2-7,TRBD1,TRBV7-3,NA,CASSSHSRGHYEQYF,TGTGCCAGCAGCTCCCACTCCAGGGGGCATTACGAGCAGTACTTC
TRBJ2-7,NA,TRBV7-2,NA,CASSLGGVSYEQYF,TGTGCCAGCAGCTTAGGCGGGGTATCCTACGAGCAGTACTTC
TRBJ2-7,TRBD2,TRBV19,few,CASSIGWTRGSSSYEQYF,TGTGCCAGTAGTATAGGATGGACTAGAGGCTCGAGCTCCTACGAGCAGTACTTC
TRBJ1-2,TRBD1,TRBV4-1,NA,CASSRQGAGQGYTF,TGCGCCAGCAGCCGACAGGGGGCCGGTCAGGGCTACACCTTC
TRBJ2-5,TRBD1,TRBV19,NA,CASTPQGTGETQYF,TGTGCCAGTACCCCACAGGGGACGGGAGAGACCCAGTACTTC
TRBJ1-1,TRBD1,TRBV19,NA,CASKLGQGTEAFF,TGTGCCAGCAAACTGGGACAGGGGACTGAAGCTTTCTTT